These 24 T cell receptor beta chains were sequenced from one sample in a study of EBV T-cell therapy then PD-1 blockade in nasopharyngeal carcinoma. Treatment in this sample: AdE1-LMPpoly-expanded autologous EBV-specific T-cell therapy followed by anti-PD-1 nivolumab. TCRdb's table, derived via immunoSEQ multiplex PCR, lists solely in-frame clones and lacks some. Among 15,000 or so clones listed, under 90% were seen once. These receptors' antigens are unknown. This sample comprised CD8+ T cells from blood, obtained around day 99 from a patient whose treatment included autologous EBV-specific T cells and nivolumab. These receptors were obtained from a man aged 40-50 years with nasopharyngeal carcinoma.

This chain uses TRBV2 with TRBJ2-3; maybe TRBD1 (6 bases). Germline CDR1 reads SNHLY; CDR2 reads FYNNEI. Trimming took 3 bases from V and 4 from J, leaving 14 bases between them. The CDR3 is made up of 15 amino acids. The chain's CDR3 is CASSEAGVLADTQYF. The CDR3 DNA is TGTGCCAGCAGTGAGGCAGGGGTTTTAGCAGATACGCAGTATTTT.

This rearrangement joins TRBV7-2 to TRBJ2-4; D gene unclear. CDR1 is SGHTA and CDR2 is FQGNSA in the germline V gene. V was shortened by 5 bases and J by 0 bases, with 11 bases between the two germline ends. The CDR3 is made up of 15 amino acids. CDR3 residues: CASSPGTLAKNIQYF. The CDR3 DNA reads as TGTGCCAGCAGCCCGGGTACACTAGCCAAAAACATTCAGTACTTC.

The V call is TRBV20-1, the J call TRBJ2-1; tentatively, D is TRBD2 (5 bases). The CDR3 sequence is 10 residues long. Germline V gene data show CDR1 as DFQATT and CDR2 as SNEGSKA (reference sequence). Trimming took 5 bases from V and 10 from J, leaving 9 bases between them. CDR3 protein: CSALDFEQFF. CDR3 sequence (DNA): TGCAGTGCTCTGGACTTCGAGCAGTTCTTC.

The chain combines TRBV9 with TRBJ1-4, with D possibly matching TRBD1 (6 bases). Germline-derived CDR1 and CDR2 are SGDLS and YYNGEE. V was shortened by 0 bases and J by 6 bases, with 9 bases between the two germline ends. CDR3 length: 14 residues. The CDR3 nucleotides read TGTGCCAGCAGCGTAGATGCAGGGGATGAAAAACTGTTTTTT. The encoded protein is CASSVDAGDEKLFF. Full variable domain (remainder filled in from reference TRBV9 and TRBJ1-4): DSGVTQTPKHLITATGQRVTLRCSPRSGDLSVYWYQQSLDQGLQFLIQYYNGEERAKGNILERFSAQQFPDLHSELNLSSLELGDSALYFCASSVDAGDEKLFFGSGTQLSVL.

This chain links TRBV2 with TRBJ2-7; 9 bases match TRBD1. Germline V gene lookup returns CDR1 SNHLY and CDR2 FYNNEI. The CDR3 covers 15 residues. The V gene end was trimmed by 4 bases and the J gene end by 2 bases; junction bases not matched to a gene: 6. DNA for the CDR3: TGTGCCAGCAGTGGAGCCGGGACAGGGCCCTACGAGCAGTACTTC. It translates to CASSGAGTGPYEQYF.

This sequence joins TRBV7-2 and TRBJ1-3; 9 bases map to TRBD1. The germline V gene encodes CDR1 SGHTA and CDR2 FQGNSA. V was clipped by 4 bases and J by 2 bases; unmatched bases: 0. The CDR3 is made up of 14 amino acids. CDR3 sequence: CASSYRGPGNTIYF. CDR3 DNA sequence: TGTGCCAGCAGCTACAGGGGGCCTGGAAACACCATATATTTT.

The CDR3 sequence is CAGQSEEITEAFF. As DNA, the CDR3 is TGTGCCGGGCAGAGCGAGGAGATCACTGAAGCTTTCTTT. The rearrangement uses TRBV2 and TRBJ1-1; unclear D gene. The germline V gene has CDR1 SNHLY and CDR2 FYNNEI. V lost 11 bases, J lost 4 bases, and 17 bases lay in between. CDR3 length: 13 amino acids. Full variable domain (rest looked up from reference TRBV2 and TRBJ1-1): EPEVTQTPSHQVTQMGQEVILRCVPISNHLYFYWYRQILGQKVEFLVSFYNNEISEKSEIFDDQFSVERPDGSNFTLKIRSTKLEDSAMYFCAGQSEEITEAFFGQGTRLTVV.

The chain combines TRBV27 with TRBJ1-1; D unclear. CDR3 length equals 13 residues. Trimming left V 6 bases short and J 5 bases short, with 13 bases between. CDR1 is MNHEY, CDR2 SMNVEV, per germline (reference sequence). The CDR3 spells CASRLVGRTEAFF. CDR3 DNA: TGTGCCAGCAGACTGGTCGGCCGGACTGAAGCTTTCTTT.

The chain joins TRBV12-3 or TRBV12-4 to TRBJ2-1; no firm D call. V was shortened by 4 bases and J by 7 bases, with 11 bases between the two germline ends. The CDR3 is 13 amino acids. CDR3 in amino acids: CASSYGIGNEQFF. Here the CDR3 DNA reads TGTGCCAGCAGTTATGGTATTGGGAATGAGCAGTTCTTC.

V and J are TRBV6-5 and TRBJ2-7; the D is unclear. CDR3 length equals 10 residues. V shed 6 bases and J shed 2 bases, with 2 bases lying between them. Germline CDR1 MNHEY, CDR2 SVGAGI. DNA for the CDR3: TGTGCCAGCAGGGCCTACGAGCAGTACTTC. As protein: CASRAYEQYF.

V and J are TRBV9 and TRBJ2-7; D perhaps matches TRBD1 (6 bases). V dropped 0 bases and J dropped 2 bases, with 12 bases sitting between them. This CDR3 has 15 amino acids. Germline V lookup: CDR1 SGDLS, CDR2 YYNGEE. The CDR3 is CASSVEGQGTYEQYF. DNA of the CDR3: TGTGCCAGCAGCGTAGAGGGACAAGGAACCTACGAGCAGTACTTC.

On this clone itself: Other DNA sequences of this sample code for an identical CDR3. The chain carries TRBV27 and TRBJ1-1; 8 bases map to TRBD1. This CDR3 comprises 14 residues. V shed 3 bases, J shed 4 bases, and the junction held 4 bases outside the gene matches. CDR1 is MNHEY and CDR2 is SMNVEV in the germline V gene (reference sequence). CDR3 in DNA: TGTGCCAGCAGTTTGCAGGGGGCGGGCACTGAAGCTTTCTTT. Its translation is CASSLQGAGTEAFF.

The sample holds a few counts of this clone. The V call is TRBV5-8, the J call TRBJ2-7; weak D call: TRBD2 (6 bases). This CDR3 contains 13 residues. The germline V gene has CDR1 SGHTS and CDR2 YDEGEE. Between the trimmed V and J ends, which lost 4 bases and 7 bases, there was a span of 15 bases. The CDR3 sequence: CASSPWAAGEQYF. The DNA of the CDR3 is TGTGCCAGCAGCCCATGGGCGGCGGGGGAGCAGTACTTC.

This clone was counted a single time. V and J are TRBV12-3 or TRBV12-4 and TRBJ2-7, with no clear D. Trimming removed 6 bases from V and 4 bases from J, with 13 bases in between. The CDR3 consists of 13 residues. CDR3 bases: TGTGCCAGCAGGTCGTCCTGGGATTACGAGCAGTACTTC. Encoded protein: CASRSSWDYEQYF.

J is TRBJ2-5 and V is TRBV13, with a possible D match to TRBD2 (7 bases). This CDR3 has 15 residues. Germline V lookup: CDR1 PRHDT, CDR2 FYEKMQ (reference sequence). V dropped 3 bases and J dropped 2 bases, with 13 bases sitting between them. In DNA, the CDR3 is TGTGCCAGCAGCTTCGGGGGGCCCACTCAAGAGACCCAGTACTTC. Its protein product is CASSFGGPTQETQYF.

The chain uses TRBV18 and TRBJ1-1; 7 bases are a match to TRBD1. The ends lost 3 bases at V and 7 bases at J; junction bases unmatched: 11. CDR1 and CDR2 (germline): KGHSH, LQKENI. CDR3 length: 15 residues. CDR3 nucleotide sequence: TGTGCCAGCTCACCGAACAGGGGATATGCTGGTGAAGCTTTCTTT. The encoded protein is CASSPNRGYAGEAFF.

The rearrangement uses TRBV7-3 and TRBJ2-1, with 8 bases aligning to TRBD1. CDR3 length: 13 amino acids. The V gene end was trimmed by 4 bases and the J gene end by 10 bases; junction bases not matched to a gene: 6. CDR1 SGHTA and CDR2 FQGTGA come from the germline V gene. The CDR3 nucleotides read TGTGCCAGCAGCTCAGGACAGGGATGGGAGCAGTTCTTC. Translation gives CASSSGQGWEQFF. Drawing the rest from reference TRBV7-3 and TRBJ2-1, the complete variable domain is GAGVSQTPSNKVTEKGKYVELRCDPISGHTALYWYRQSLGQGPEFLIYFQGTGAADDSGLPNDRFFAVRPEGSVSTLKIQRTERGDSAVYLCASSSGQGWEQFFGPGTRLTVL.

CDR3 in DNA: TGTGCCAGCAGCTTAGGGACAGGGGGCACCTTC. Encoded protein: CASSLGTGGTF. The chain joins TRBV7-3 to TRBJ1-2; 11 bases line up with TRBD1. With V trimmed by 2 bases and J by 13 bases, 0 bases remained unmatched. This CDR3 region has 11 residues. CDR1 and CDR2 from the germline V gene are SGHTA and FQGTGA.

V gene TRBV11-1 combines with J gene TRBJ2-2, with 7 bases lining up with TRBD2. The CDR3 is made up of 16 amino acids. Germline CDR1 reads SGHAT; CDR2 reads FQDESV (reference sequence). Trimming removed 4 bases from V and 3 bases from J; junction bases left unmatched: 8. The DNA of the CDR3 is TGTGCCAGCAGCTCCCGGGACTACGACTACACCGGGGAGCTGTTTTTT. Translating gives CASSSRDYDYTGELFF.

V and J are TRBV24-1 and TRBJ2-7; perhaps TRBD1 as D (6 bases). The CDR3 loop spans 15 amino acids. Germline V gene sequence: CDR1 KGHDR, CDR2 SFDVKD. The V end lost 2 bases, the J end lost 0 bases, and 10 bases lay between the germline ends. CDR3 coding DNA: TGTGCCACCAGTGATTCAGGGGCGAACTCCTACGAGCAGTACTTC. Amino acid sequence: CATSDSGANSYEQYF.

V and J are TRBV5-6 and TRBJ1-5; 7 bases are shared with TRBD1. The CDR3 covers 14 residues. V was pared by 3 bases and J by 4 bases, with 4 bases of the junction left unmatched. CDR1 is SGHDT, CDR2 YYEEEE, per germline. Here the CDR3 reads CASSYRDRNQPQHF. In DNA form, the CDR3 reads TGTGCCAGCAGCTACCGGGACAGAAATCAGCCCCAGCATTTT.

The CDR3 is CASSLGATSYEQYF. Here the CDR3 DNA reads TGTGCCAGCAGTTTAGGGGCCACCTCCTACGAGCAGTACTTC. The gene calls are TRBV27 and TRBJ2-7; perhaps TRBD1 as D (5 bases). CDR1 and CDR2 from the germline V gene are MNHEY and SMNVEV (reference sequence). CDR3 length: 14 residues. Trimming shortened V by 2 bases and J by 0 bases, and 8 bases separated the two germline ends.

The chain uses TRBV2 and TRBJ1-5; D gene ambiguous. Trimming took off 6 bases at V and 0 bases at J, with 9 bases between the two ends. CDR3 size: 14 residues. Germline CDR1 is SNHLY and CDR2 is FYNNEI. CDR3: CASSSDHSNQPQHF. Here the CDR3 DNA reads TGTGCCAGCAGCTCGGACCATAGCAATCAGCCCCAGCATTTT.

The chain combines TRBV19 with TRBJ2-1; D gene uncertain. Per germline, CDR1 LNHDA and CDR2 SQIVND (reference sequence). V lost 8 bases to trimming and J lost 3 bases, with 11 bases between them. This CDR3 comprises 13 residues. CDR3 DNA sequence: TGTGCCAGTGAGTACGCCGGCTACAATGAGCAGTTCTTC. It specifies CASEYAGYNEQFF.